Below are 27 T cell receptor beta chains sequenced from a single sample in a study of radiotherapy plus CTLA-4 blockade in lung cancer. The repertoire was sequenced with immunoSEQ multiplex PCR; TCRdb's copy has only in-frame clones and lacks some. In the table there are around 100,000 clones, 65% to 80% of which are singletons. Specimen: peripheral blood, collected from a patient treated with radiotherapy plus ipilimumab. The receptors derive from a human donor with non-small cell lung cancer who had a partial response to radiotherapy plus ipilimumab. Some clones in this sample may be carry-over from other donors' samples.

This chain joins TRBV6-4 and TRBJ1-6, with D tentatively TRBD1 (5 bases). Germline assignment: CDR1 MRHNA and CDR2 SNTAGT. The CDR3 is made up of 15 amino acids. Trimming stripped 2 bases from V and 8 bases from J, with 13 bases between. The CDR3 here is CASSDDWGGDSPLHF. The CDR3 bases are TGTGCCAGCAGTGACGATTGGGGGGGGGATTCACCCCTCCACTTT.

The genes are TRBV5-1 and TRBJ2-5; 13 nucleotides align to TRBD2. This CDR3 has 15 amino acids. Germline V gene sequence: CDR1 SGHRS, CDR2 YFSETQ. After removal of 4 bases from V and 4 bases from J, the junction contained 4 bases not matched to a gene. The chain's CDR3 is CASSQGLAGRETQYF. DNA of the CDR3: TGCGCCAGCAGCCAGGGACTAGCGGGGCGAGAGACCCAGTACTTC.

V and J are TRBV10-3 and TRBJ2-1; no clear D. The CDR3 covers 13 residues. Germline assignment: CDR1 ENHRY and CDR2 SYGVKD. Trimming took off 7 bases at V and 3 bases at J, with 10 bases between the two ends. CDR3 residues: CAITPDNYNEQFF. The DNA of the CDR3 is TGTGCCATCACCCCAGACAACTACAATGAGCAGTTCTTC.

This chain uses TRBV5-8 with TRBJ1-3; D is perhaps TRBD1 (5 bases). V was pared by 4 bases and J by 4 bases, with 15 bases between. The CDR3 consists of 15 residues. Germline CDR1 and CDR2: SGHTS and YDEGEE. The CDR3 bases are TGTGCCAGCAGCCGCCTGTGGGGCCCCGGAAACACCATATATTTT. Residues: CASSRLWGPGNTIYF.

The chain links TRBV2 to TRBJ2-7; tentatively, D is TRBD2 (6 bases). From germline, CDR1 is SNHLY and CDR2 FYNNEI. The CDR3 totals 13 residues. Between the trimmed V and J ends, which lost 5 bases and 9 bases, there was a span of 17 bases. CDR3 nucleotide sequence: TGTGCCAGCAGTAACGGGGGATGGGCTGGGCAGTACTTC. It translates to CASSNGGWAGQYF. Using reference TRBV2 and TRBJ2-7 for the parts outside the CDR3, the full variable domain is EPEVTQTPSHQVTQMGQEVILRCVPISNHLYFYWYRQILGQKVEFLVSFYNNEISEKSEIFDDQFSVERPDGSNFTLKIRSTKLEDSAMYFCASSNGGWAGQYFGPGTRLTVT.

In DNA, the CDR3 is TGTGCCAGCAGGGCCTCGCGGCCCTACGAGCAGTACTTC. Translating it yields CASRASRPYEQYF. The rearrangement links TRBV6-1 to TRBJ2-7; no firm D call. This CDR3 contains 13 residues. Germline V CDR1 and CDR2: MNHNS, SASEGT. V was shortened by 6 bases and J by 2 bases, with 11 bases between the two germline ends.

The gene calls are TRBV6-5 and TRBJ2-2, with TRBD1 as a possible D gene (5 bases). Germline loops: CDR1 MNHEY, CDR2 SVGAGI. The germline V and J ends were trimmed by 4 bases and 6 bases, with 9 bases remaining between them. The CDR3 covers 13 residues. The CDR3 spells CASSSIRAGELFF. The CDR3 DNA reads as TGTGCCAGCAGTTCCATCAGGGCCGGGGAGCTGTTTTTT.

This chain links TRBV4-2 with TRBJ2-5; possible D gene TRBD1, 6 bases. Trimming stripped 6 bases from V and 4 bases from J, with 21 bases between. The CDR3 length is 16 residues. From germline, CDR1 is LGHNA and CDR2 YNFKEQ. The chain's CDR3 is CASRKIGQYAGETQYF. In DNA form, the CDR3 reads TGTGCCAGCAGGAAAATTGGACAGTACGCCGGAGAGACCCAGTACTTC.

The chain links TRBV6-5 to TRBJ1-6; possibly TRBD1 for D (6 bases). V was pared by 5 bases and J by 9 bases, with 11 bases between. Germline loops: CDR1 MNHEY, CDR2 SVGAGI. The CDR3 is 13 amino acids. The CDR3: CASSDVRGSPLHF. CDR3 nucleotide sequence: TGTGCCAGCAGTGATGTCAGGGGTTCACCCCTCCACTTT.

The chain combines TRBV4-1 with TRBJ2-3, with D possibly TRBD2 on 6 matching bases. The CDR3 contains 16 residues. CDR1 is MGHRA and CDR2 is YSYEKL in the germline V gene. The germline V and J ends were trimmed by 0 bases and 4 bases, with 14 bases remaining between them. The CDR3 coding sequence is TGCGCCAGCAGCCAAGATCGGGGGAGAATCCCAGATACGCAGTATTTT. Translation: CASSQDRGRIPDTQYF.

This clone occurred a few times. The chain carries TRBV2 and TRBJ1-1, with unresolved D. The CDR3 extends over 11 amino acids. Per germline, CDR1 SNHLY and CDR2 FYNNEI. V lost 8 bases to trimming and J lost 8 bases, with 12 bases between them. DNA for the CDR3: TGTGCCAGCGACTACCGAAGAGAAGCTTTCTTT. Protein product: CASDYRREAFF.

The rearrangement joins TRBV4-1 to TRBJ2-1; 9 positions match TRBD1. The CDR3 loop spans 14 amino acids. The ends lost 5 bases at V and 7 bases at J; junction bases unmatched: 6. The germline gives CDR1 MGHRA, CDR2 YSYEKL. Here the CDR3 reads CASSSGTGSNEQFF. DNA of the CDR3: TGCGCCAGCAGCTCCGGGACAGGGAGTAATGAGCAGTTCTTC.

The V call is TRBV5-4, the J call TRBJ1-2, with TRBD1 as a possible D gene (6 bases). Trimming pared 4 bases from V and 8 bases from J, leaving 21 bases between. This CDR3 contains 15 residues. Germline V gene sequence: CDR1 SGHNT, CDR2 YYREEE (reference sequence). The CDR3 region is CASSTQGRVIGGYTF. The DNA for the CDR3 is TGTGCCAGCAGCACCCAGGGGCGTGTCATTGGAGGCTACACCTTC.

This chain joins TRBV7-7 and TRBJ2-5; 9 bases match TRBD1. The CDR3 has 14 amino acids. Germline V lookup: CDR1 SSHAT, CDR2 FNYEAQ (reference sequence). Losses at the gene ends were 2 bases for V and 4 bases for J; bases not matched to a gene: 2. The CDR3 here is CASSLTGGIETQYF. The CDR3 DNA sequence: TGTGCCAGCAGCTTAACAGGGGGCATAGAGACCCAGTACTTC.

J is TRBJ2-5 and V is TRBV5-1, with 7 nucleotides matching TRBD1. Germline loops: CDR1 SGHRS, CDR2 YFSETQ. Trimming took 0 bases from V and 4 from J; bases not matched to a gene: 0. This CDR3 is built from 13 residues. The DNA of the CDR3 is TGCGCCAGCAGCTTGGACAGGGGAGAGACCCAGTACTTC. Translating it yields CASSLDRGETQYF.

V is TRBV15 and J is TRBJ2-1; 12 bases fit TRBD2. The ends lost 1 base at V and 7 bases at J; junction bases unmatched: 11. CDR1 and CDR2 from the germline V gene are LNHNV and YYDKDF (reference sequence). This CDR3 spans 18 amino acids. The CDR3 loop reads CATSRAHRPSGRENEQFF. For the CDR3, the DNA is TGTGCCACCAGCAGAGCGCATCGGCCTAGCGGGAGGGAGAATGAGCAGTTCTTC.

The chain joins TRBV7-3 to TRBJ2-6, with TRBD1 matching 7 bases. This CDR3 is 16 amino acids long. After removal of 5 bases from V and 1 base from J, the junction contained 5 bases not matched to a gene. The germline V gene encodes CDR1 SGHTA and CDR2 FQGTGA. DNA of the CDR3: TGTGCCAGCAGCCTTAACAGGGGTTCTGGGGCCAACGTCCTGACTTTC. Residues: CASSLNRGSGANVLTF.

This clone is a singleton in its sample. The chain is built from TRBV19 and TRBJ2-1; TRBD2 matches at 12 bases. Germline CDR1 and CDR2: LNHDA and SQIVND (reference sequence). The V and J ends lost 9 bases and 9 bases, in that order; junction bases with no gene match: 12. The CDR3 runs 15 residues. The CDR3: CASNLLAGGVGEQFF. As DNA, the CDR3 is TGTGCCAGCAATCTACTAGCGGGGGGCGTCGGTGAGCAGTTCTTC.

The CDR3 sequence is CAWSRAGVGNTIYF. In DNA, the CDR3 is TGTGCCTGGAGTCGGGCAGGGGTTGGAAACACCATATATTTT. The V call is TRBV30, the J call TRBJ1-3; TRBD1 is a possible D gene (6 bases). The CDR3 totals 14 residues. V lost 2 bases to trimming and J lost 3 bases, with 11 bases between them. The V gene's germline CDR1 is GTSNPN and CDR2 SVGIG (reference sequence).

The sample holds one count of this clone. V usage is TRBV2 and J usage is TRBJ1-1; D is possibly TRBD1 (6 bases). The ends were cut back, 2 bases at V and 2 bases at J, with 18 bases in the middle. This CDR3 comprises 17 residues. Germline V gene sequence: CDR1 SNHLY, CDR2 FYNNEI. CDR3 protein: CASSERGRVVINTEAFF. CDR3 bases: TGTGCCAGCAGTGAAAGGGGGAGGGTAGTGATCAACACTGAAGCTTTCTTT.

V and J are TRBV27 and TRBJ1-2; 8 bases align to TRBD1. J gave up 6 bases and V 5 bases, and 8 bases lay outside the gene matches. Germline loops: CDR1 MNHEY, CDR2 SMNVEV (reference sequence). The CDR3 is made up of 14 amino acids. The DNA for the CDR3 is TGTGCCAGCAGTCCCCGGACAGGGAGCCATGGCTACACCTTC. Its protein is CASSPRTGSHGYTF.

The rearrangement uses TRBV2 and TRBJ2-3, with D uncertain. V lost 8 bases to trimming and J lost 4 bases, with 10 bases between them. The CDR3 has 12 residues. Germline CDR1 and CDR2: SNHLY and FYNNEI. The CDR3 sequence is CASGQVPDTQYF. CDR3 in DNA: TGTGCCAGCGGGCAGGTCCCAGATACGCAGTATTTT.

In DNA form, the CDR3 reads TGTGCCAGTAGTCGAACGACAGGGCTCAATGAGCAGTTCTTC. Its protein is CASSRTTGLNEQFF. V and J are TRBV19 and TRBJ2-1; 7 nucleotides align to TRBD1. The CDR3 has 14 residues. The trim removed 5 bases at V and 6 bases at J, leaving 7 bases unmatched. The germline CDR1 and CDR2 sequences are LNHDA and SQIVND (reference sequence).

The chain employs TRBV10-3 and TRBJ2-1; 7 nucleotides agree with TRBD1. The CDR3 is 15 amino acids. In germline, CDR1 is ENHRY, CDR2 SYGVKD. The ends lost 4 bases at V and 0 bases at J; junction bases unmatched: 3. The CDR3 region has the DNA TGTGCCATCAGTGCGGGACAGAGCTCCTACAATGAGCAGTTCTTC. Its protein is CAISAGQSSYNEQFF.

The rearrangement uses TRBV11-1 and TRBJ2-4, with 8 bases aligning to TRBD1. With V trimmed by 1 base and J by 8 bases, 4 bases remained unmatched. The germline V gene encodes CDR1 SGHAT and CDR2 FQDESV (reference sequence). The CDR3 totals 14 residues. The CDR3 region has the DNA TGTGCCAGCAGCTTAGGGACAGGGATTGACATTCAGTACTTC. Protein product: CASSLGTGIDIQYF.

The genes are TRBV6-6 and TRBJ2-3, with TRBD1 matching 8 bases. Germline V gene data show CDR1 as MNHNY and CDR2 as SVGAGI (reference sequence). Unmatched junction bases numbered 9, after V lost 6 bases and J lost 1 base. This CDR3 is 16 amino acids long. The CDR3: CASSPMRGQGTDTQYF. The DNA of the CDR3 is TGTGCCAGCAGCCCCATGAGGGGACAGGGCACAGATACGCAGTATTTT.

CDR3 residues: CASSIGSGLAGGGYQETQYF. In nucleotides, the CDR3 is TGTGCCAGTAGTATAGGGTCGGGGCTAGCGGGGGGCGGGTACCAAGAGACCCAGTACTTC. This chain uses TRBV19 with TRBJ2-5; TRBD2 agrees at 11 bases. This CDR3 region has 20 residues. The junction had 13 bases not matched to a gene; V was cut back by 1 base and J by 0 bases. Per germline, CDR1 LNHDA and CDR2 SQIVND (reference sequence).